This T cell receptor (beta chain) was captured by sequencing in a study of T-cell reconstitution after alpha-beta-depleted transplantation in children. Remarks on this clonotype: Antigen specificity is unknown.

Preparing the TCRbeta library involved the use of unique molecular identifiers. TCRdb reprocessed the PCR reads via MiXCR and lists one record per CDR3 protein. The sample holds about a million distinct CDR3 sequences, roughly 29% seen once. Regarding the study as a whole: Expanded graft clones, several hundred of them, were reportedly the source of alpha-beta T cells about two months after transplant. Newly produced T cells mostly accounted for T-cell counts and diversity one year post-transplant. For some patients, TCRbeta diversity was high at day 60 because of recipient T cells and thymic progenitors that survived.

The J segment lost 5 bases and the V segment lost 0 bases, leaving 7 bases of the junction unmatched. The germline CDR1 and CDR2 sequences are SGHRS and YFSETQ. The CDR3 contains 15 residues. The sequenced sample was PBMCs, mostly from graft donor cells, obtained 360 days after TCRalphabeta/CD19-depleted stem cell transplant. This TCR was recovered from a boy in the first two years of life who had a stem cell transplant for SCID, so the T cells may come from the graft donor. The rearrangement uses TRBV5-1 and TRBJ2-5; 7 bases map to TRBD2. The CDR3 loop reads CASSLADLRGETQYF. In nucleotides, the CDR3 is TGCGCCAGCAGCTTGGCCGATTTGCGGGGGGAGACCCAGTACTTC.